This T cell receptor beta chain appears in the sequencing data of a study of regulatory T cells in long-lasting Graves disease. With 4 bases removed from V and 0 bases from J, the gap between germline ends came to 12 bases. CDR3 length: 15 amino acids. Germline CDR1 and CDR2: SGDLS and YYNGEE. iRepertoire HTBI primers and Arm-PCR of CDR3 regions built TCR beta libraries. Each CDR3 protein is one row after TCRdb ran MiXCR on the multiplex PCR reads. The sample records 350,000 to 450,000 distinct CDR3 sequences, roughly 20% being singletons. Remarks on this clonotype: No antigen is known for it.

The study, taken as a whole, reports: TCR diversity in persistent Graves' patients was below that of newly diagnosed ones.

Time point described: persistent/refractory GD, antithyroid drugs over 5 years with positive TRAb. From RNA extracted from PBMCs, the TCR library was made. Investigators report Graves' disease was diagnosed under American Thyroid Association guidelines. The sequence was obtained from a female donor with Graves disease. Source: peripheral blood mononuclear cells (PBMCs), taken when the disease was refractory, from a patient treated with antithyroid drugs. The chain joins TRBV9 to TRBJ2-3; D may be TRBD1 or TRBD2 (5 bases each). This CDR3 reads CASSTGLLSTDTQYF. The CDR3 nucleotides read TGTGCCAGCAGCACAGGACTCCTTAGCACAGATACGCAGTATTTT. Together with reference TRBV9 and TRBJ2-3, the CDR3 gives the full variable domain: DSGVTQTPKHLITATGQRVTLRCSPRSGDLSVYWYQQSLDQGLQFLIQYYNGEERAKGNILERFSAQQFPDLHSELNLSSLELGDSALYFCASSTGLLSTDTQYFGPGTRLTVL.